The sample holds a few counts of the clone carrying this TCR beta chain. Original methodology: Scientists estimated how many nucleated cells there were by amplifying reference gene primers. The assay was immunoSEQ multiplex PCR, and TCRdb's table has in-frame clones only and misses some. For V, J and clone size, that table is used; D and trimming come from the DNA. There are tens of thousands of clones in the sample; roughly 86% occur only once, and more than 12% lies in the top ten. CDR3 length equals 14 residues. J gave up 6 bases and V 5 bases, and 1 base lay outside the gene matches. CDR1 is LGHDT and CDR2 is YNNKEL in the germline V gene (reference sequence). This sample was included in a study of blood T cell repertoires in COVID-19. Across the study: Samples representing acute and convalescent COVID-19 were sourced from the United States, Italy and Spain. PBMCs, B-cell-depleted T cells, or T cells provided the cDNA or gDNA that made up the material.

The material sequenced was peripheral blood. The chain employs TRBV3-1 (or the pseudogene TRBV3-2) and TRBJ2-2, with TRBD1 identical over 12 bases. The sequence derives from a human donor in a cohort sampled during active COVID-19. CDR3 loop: CASSGTGGAGELFF. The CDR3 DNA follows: TGTGCCAGCAGCGGGACAGGGGGCGCCGGGGAGCTGTTTTTT.